This section outlines one T cell receptor beta chain sequence together with its context. The clone's antigen remains unknown. No base quality information exists; no much larger clone differs at one position. The data belong to a study of T-cell reconstitution after alpha-beta-depleted transplantation in children (dated by TCRdb to about 2016). At the level of the whole study: The study quantitatively tracked T-cell immune reconstitution after TCRalphabeta/CD19-depleted allogeneic hematopoietic cell transplantation in children using TCR repertoire profiling. Broader findings and caveats from the paper: In some patients, high TCRbeta diversity at day 60 was attributed to recipient T cells and intrathymic progenitors that had survived conditioning. Hyperexpanded clone frequencies declined over subsequent months; after one year, T-cell counts and TCRbeta diversity were mostly attributed to newly produced T cells. Apparently early alphabetaT-cell count recovery about two months after transplant reportedly relied on only several hundred rapidly expanded clones derived from non-depleted graft cells.

Here V drops 3 bases and J drops 6 bases, and the junction holds 12 bases not matched to any gene. The CDR3 goes from the cysteine to the phenylalanine over 15 residues. This entry keeps only the CDR3 DNA: 45 bases, framed from base 1. The germline V gene sets CDR1 to SGHDT and CDR2 to YYEEEE. What this sample's treatment or condition label stands for: allogeneic hematopoietic cell transplantation with graft depleted of TCRalphabeta T cells and CD19 B cells. The children who served as transplant recipients had been given grafts of TCRalphabeta/CD19-depleted allogeneic hematopoietic cells. Receptor libraries were prepared by PCR. The sequencer was an Illumina HiSeq 2500. TCR libraries were prepared with molecular barcoding, using unique molecular identifiers to normalize TCRbeta repertoire quantification. TCRdb took the public reads, trimmed them with fastp at Q25, ran MiXCR for clone calling and kept in-frame beta chains. Every distinct CDR3 protein forms one entry, paired with its most common genes and DNA. The sample profile shows 700,000 to 850,000 distinct CDR3 sequences; around 17% of them were found once. 5% of the sample is taken by the ten largest.

The receptor comes from a male patient under 18 who had a stem cell transplant for acute lymphoblastic leukemia, so the T cells may come from the graft donor. The input for sequencing was PBMCs, mostly from graft donor cells, taken 360 days after TCRalphabeta/CD19-depleted stem cell transplant. The receptor chain draws on TRBV5-6 and TRBJ2-7, with 7 junctional bases fitting TRBD1. The CDR3 loop reads CASSWAYTGAVEQYF. The nucleotides read TGTGCCAGCAGCTGGGCTTATACAGGGGCGGTCGAGCAGTACTTC.